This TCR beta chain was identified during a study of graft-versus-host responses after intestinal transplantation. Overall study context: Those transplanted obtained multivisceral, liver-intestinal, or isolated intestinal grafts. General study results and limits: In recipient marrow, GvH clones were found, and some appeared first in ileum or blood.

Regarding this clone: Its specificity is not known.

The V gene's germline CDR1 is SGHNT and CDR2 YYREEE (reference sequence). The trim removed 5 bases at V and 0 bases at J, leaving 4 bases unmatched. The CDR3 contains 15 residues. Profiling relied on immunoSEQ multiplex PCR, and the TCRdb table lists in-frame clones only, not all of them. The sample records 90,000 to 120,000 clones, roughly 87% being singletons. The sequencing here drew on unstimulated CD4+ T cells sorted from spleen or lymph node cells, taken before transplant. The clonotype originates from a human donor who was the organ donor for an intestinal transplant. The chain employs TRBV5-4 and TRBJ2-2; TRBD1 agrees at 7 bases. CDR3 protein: CASSRGQTNTGELFF. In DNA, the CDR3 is TGTGCCAGCAGTAGGGGACAGACGAACACCGGGGAGCTGTTTTTT.